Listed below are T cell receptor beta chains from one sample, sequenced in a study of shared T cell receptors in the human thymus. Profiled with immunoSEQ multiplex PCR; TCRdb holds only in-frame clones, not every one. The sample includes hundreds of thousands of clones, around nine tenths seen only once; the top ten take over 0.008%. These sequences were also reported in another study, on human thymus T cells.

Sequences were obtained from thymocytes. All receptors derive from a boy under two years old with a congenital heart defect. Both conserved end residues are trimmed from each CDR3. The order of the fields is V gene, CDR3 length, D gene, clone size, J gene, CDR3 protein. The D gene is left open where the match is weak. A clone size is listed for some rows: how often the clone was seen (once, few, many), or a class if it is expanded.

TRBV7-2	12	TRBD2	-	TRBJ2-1	ASSLGGGYNEQF
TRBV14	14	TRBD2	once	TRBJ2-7	ASSQDRLAGSYEQY
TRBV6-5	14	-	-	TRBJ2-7	ASSYSSKGRGYEQY
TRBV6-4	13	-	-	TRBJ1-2	ASSEGTTIRYGYT
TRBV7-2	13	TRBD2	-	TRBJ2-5	ASSLARLAGETQY
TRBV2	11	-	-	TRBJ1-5	ASSAGYPQPQH
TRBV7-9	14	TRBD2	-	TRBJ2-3	ASSLASGFRTDTQY
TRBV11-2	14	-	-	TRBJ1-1	ASSLDSGRGNTEAF
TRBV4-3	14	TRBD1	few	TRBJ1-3	ASSQTRGQEKNTIY
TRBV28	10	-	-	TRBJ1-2	ASSLILYGYT
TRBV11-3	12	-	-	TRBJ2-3	ASSLRTPTDTQY
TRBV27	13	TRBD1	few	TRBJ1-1	ASSLGHRGNTEAF
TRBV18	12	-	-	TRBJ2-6	ASSPKPRSTILT
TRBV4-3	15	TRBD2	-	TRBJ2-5	ASSQVGASGAQETQY
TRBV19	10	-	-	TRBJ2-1	ASSQGGGEQF
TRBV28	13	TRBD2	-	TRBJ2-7	ASGIAGEDSYEQY
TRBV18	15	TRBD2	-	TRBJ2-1	ASSVGLAGEGGNEQF
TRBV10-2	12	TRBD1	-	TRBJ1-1	ASNPTGVGTEAF
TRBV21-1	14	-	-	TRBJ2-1	ASSMGTSGTYNEQF
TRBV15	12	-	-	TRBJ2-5	ATSKGTVGETQY
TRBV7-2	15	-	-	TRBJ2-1	ASSFPHRDKYLVEQF
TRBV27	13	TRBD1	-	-	ASGVPGQGWYEQY
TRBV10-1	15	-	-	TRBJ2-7	ASSESPGRESPYEQY
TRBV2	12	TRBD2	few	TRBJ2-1	ASSGGGPGNEQF
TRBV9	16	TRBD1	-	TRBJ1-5	ASLSRELGQFSNQPQH